Presented here are 19 T cell receptor beta chains from one specimen sequenced in a study of T cells in Graves' hyperthyroidism and ophthalmopathy (dated by TCRdb to the late 2010s). The library was prepared using multiplex PCR. TCRdb lists the instrument as Illumina HiSeq 2000. The TCR beta CDR3 regions were amplified from the RNA transcripts. For the first round of RT-PCR on the TCR CDR3, the HTBI primer set was used together with the Qiagen OneStep RT-PCR kit. In TCRdb, the public reads were trimmed at Q25 with fastp and aligned with MiXCR, with productive beta chains retained. Duplicate CDR3 protein sequences are folded into a single record with the most common DNA and genes. The sample table records 300,000 or so distinct CDR3 sequences; roughly a fifth of these occur just once. Clones ranked in the top ten supply around 50% of the sample. Sequencing was carried out using blood. The receptors shown here come from a woman aged 45-65 years with Graves' hyperthyroidism.

A few counts support this clonotype. This chain joins TRBV28 and TRBJ2-5; TRBD1 matches 8 bases. Germline V gene data show CDR1 as MDHEN and CDR2 as SYDVKM. V lost 4 bases, J lost 6 bases, and 10 bases stayed unmatched. This CDR3 region has 15 residues. The CDR3 DNA reads as TGTGCCAGCAGTTCAATCACAGGGGGTGTACAGACCCAGTACTTC. This sequence encodes CASSSITGGVQTQYF. The full variable domain, with the rest looked up from reference TRBV28 and TRBJ2-5, is DVKVTQSSRYLVKRTGEKVFLECVQDMDHENMFWYRQDPGLGLRLIYFSYDVKMKEKGDIPEGYSVSREKKERFSLILESASTNQTSMYLCASSSITGGVQTQYFGPGTRLLVL.

V usage is TRBV10-3 and J usage is TRBJ1-6, with 8 bases matching TRBD1. CDR1 and CDR2 from the germline V gene are ENHRY and SYGVKD. Germline trimming cut 7 bases from V and 5 bases from J; bases unmatched to any gene: 4. The CDR3 has 14 residues. CDR3: CAITRDRNNSPLHF. CDR3 DNA sequence: TGTGCCATCACCCGGGACAGGAATAATTCACCCCTCCACTTT.

CDR3 residues: CASSQDLSGQGTKETQYF. The CDR3 nucleotides are TGTGCCAGCAGCCAAGATCTTAGTGGACAGGGGACCAAAGAGACCCAGTACTTC. The V call is TRBV3-1, the J call TRBJ2-5; 9 bases agree with TRBD1. The CDR3 length is 18 residues. Germline V CDR1 and CDR2: LGHDT, YNNKEL (reference sequence). Trimming cost V 0 bases and J 3 bases; bases outside gene matches: 11.

V gene TRBV19 combines with J gene TRBJ2-2, with TRBD1 matching 9 bases. V was clipped by 5 bases and J by 6 bases; unmatched bases: 7. CDR1 and CDR2 from the germline V gene are LNHDA and SQIVND (reference sequence). CDR3 length: 15 residues. CDR3 in amino acids: CASSPSRQGAGELFF. The CDR3 nucleotides are TGTGCCAGTAGTCCCAGCCGACAGGGGGCCGGGGAGCTGTTTTTT.

This clonotype was seen a few times. The chain couples TRBV3-1 to TRBJ2-1; 10 positions match TRBD1. The CDR3 length is 13 residues. Germline V gene sequence: CDR1 LGHDT, CDR2 YNNKEL (reference sequence). Trimming at V came to 8 bases and at J to 8 bases, leaving 6 bases not matched to a gene. DNA of the CDR3: TGTGCCAGCCGGGACAGGGGTATCCATGAGCAGTTCTTC. Translating it yields CASRDRGIHEQFF.

This chain links TRBV20-1 with TRBJ2-1, with TRBD2 matching over 11 bases. Losses at the gene ends were 2 bases for V and 6 bases for J; bases not matched to a gene: 9. Per the germline V gene, CDR1 is DFQATT and CDR2 is SNEGSKA (reference sequence). The CDR3 runs to 16 residues. This CDR3 is CSARFPGTSGLNEQFF. The CDR3 DNA is TGCAGTGCTAGATTCCCCGGGACTAGCGGTCTCAATGAGCAGTTCTTC.

A word on this clonotype: This CDR3 fails to terminate in the conserved phenylalanine or tryptophan, so it likely reflects a read error. This rearrangement joins TRBV11-2 to TRBJ2-1, with TRBD2 as a possible D gene (6 bases). CDR3 length equals 16 residues. The germline V and J ends were trimmed by 2 bases and 0 bases, with 11 bases remaining between them. Per germline, CDR1 SGHAT and CDR2 FQNNGV. CDR3 in amino acids: CASSLLAVSSYNEQFL. Here the CDR3 DNA reads TGTGCCAGCAGCTTATTAGCGGTGAGCTCCTACAATGAGCAGTTCCTC.

This clonotype was counted only a few times. The chain uses TRBV20-1 and TRBJ2-7; TRBD2 matches 11 bases. J lost 3 bases, V lost 3 bases, and 4 bases had no gene match. The CDR3 runs to 14 residues. CDR1 DFQATT and CDR2 SNEGSKA come from the germline V gene (reference sequence). The chain's CDR3 is CSASKGLAVYEQYF. The CDR3, as DNA: TGCAGTGCTAGTAAGGGACTAGCGGTCTACGAGCAGTACTTC.

Comments on this clonotype: Possible read error: a much larger clone is one base away. This sequence joins TRBV19 and TRBJ1-1, with 9 bases that match TRBD1. Germline values: CDR1 LNHDA, CDR2 SQIVND (reference sequence). CDR3 length equals 14 residues. J gave up 8 bases and V 7 bases, and 11 bases lay outside the gene matches. Here the CDR3 reads CASKGGQGKWEAFF. As DNA, the CDR3 is TGTGCCAGTAAGGGGGGACAGGGAAAGTGGGAAGCTTTCTTT.

This clonotype was found a few times. V and J are TRBV6-1 and TRBJ2-2, with 9 nucleotides matching TRBD1. This CDR3 spans 16 amino acids. Trimming removed 6 bases from V and 8 bases from J; junction bases left unmatched: 13. Per germline, CDR1 MNHNS and CDR2 SASEGT. CDR3 loop: CASRLQGAPLLGELFF. CDR3 nucleotide sequence: TGTGCCAGCAGGTTACAGGGGGCCCCTCTCTTGGGGGAGCTGTTTTTT.

This clonotype was detected ten times or more. CDR3 residues: CASSSYENSGRTEAFF. The CDR3, as DNA: TGTGCCAGCAGCTCGTATGAGAATTCAGGGCGCACTGAAGCTTTCTTT. The chain links TRBV7-9 to TRBJ1-1; a weak D match, TRBD1 (5 bases). Trimming took off 4 bases at V and 4 bases at J, with 19 bases between the two ends. Germline assignment: CDR1 SEHNR and CDR2 FQNEAQ (reference sequence). This CDR3 is 16 amino acids long.

This clonotype was seen ten or more times. CDR3 amino acids: CASSSQGGGQETQYF. DNA for the CDR3: TGCGCCAGCAGCTCTCAGGGGGGAGGTCAAGAGACCCAGTACTTC. V and J are TRBV5-1 and TRBJ2-5, with a weak D call TRBD1 (7 bases). This CDR3 region has 15 residues. V dropped 3 bases and J dropped 2 bases, with 14 bases sitting between them. In germline, CDR1 is SGHRS, CDR2 YFSETQ.

This clonotype was counted at least ten times. Here the CDR3 DNA reads TGTGCCACCAGTGATCCCTCCCTAATAGCGGGGCCGCCCGGTACGCAGTATTTT. This gives the protein CATSDPSLIAGPPGTQYF. The J gene is TRBJ2-3, the V gene TRBV24-1; 8 bases are shared with TRBD2. Looked up from germline, CDR1 is KGHDR and CDR2 is SFDVKD. The CDR3 spans 18 residues. Trimming removed 3 bases from V and 8 bases from J; junction bases left unmatched: 18.

The table lists this clonotype with many counts. The rearrangement joins TRBV12-3 or TRBV12-4 to TRBJ2-1, with 10 bases aligning to TRBD2. The CDR3 consists of 16 residues. The V and J ends lost 5 bases and 8 bases, in that order; junction bases with no gene match: 12. The CDR3 reads CASSPPEGSGRDEQFF. CDR3 coding DNA: TGTGCCAGCAGTCCCCCCGAGGGGAGCGGGAGGGATGAGCAGTTCTTC.

V usage is TRBV6-5 and J usage is TRBJ2-6; D is unclear. The CDR3 spans 17 residues. V shed 2 bases and J shed 1 base, with 12 bases lying between them. Germline V gives CDR1 MNHEY, CDR2 SVGAGI. The CDR3, as DNA: TGTGCCAGCAGTTACGGCAGCCGTCCTTCTGGGGCCAACGTCCTGACTTTC. Protein product: CASSYGSRPSGANVLTF.

This clonotype has at least ten counts. J is TRBJ2-5 and V is TRBV20-1, with 8 bases matching TRBD2. The CDR3 runs to 15 residues. The germline gives CDR1 DFQATT, CDR2 SNEGSKA (reference sequence). The V gene end was trimmed by 2 bases and the J gene end by 2 bases; junction bases not matched to a gene: 7. The DNA of the CDR3 is TGCAGTGCTAGAACATTTAGCGGGGTGCAAGAGACCCAGTACTTC. Encoded protein: CSARTFSGVQETQYF.

This clonotype was detected many times. The chain recombines TRBV10-1 with TRBJ2-3; no definite D call. Germline CDR1 reads WNHNN; CDR2 reads SYGVQD (reference sequence). V was clipped by 0 bases and J by 0 bases, with 4 bases between them. The length of the CDR3 is 14 residues. The CDR3 here is CASSESRSTDTQYF. CDR3 coding DNA: TGCGCCAGCAGTGAGTCCCGAAGCACAGATACGCAGTATTTT.

This rearrangement joins TRBV7-4 to TRBJ1-1, with no clear D. Germline CDR1 SGHVT, CDR2 SQSDAQ. V dropped 2 bases and J dropped 5 bases, with 12 bases sitting between them. The CDR3 loop spans 14 amino acids. CDR3 nucleotide sequence: TGTGCCAGCAGCTTATGGGGTTGCGTGACTGAAGCTTTCTTT. Its protein is CASSLWGCVTEAFF. Full variable domain (missing parts from reference TRBV7-4 and TRBJ1-1): GAGVSQSPRYKVAKRGRDVALRCDSISGHVTLYWYRQTLGQGSEVLTYSQSDAQRDKSGRPSGRFSAERPERSVSTLKIQRTEQGDSAVYLCASSLWGCVTEAFFGQGTRLTVV.

This clonotype showed up many times. The chain couples TRBV18 to TRBJ2-7, with a weak D call TRBD1 (6 bases). With 5 bases removed from V and 2 bases from J, the gap between germline ends came to 16 bases. The CDR3 is 15 residues long. The germline CDR1 and CDR2 sequences are KGHSH and LQKENI. CDR3 in DNA: TGTGCCAGCTCAACGGACAGCTCCTTTGCCTACGAGCAGTACTTC. Translating it yields CASSTDSSFAYEQYF.